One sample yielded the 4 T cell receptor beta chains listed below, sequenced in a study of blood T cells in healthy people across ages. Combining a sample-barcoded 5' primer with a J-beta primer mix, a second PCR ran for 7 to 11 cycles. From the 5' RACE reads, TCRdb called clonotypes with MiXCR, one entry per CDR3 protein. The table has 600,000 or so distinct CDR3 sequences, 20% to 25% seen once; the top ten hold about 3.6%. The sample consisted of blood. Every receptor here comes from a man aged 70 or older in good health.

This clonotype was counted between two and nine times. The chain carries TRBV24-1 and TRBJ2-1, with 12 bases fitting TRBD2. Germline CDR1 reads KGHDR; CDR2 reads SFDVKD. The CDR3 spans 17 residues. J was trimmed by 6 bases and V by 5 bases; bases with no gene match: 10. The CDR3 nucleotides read TGTGCCACCAGTGCCGAGACTAGCGGGAGATTGGCCAATGAGCAGTTCTTC. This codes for CATSAETSGRLANEQFF.

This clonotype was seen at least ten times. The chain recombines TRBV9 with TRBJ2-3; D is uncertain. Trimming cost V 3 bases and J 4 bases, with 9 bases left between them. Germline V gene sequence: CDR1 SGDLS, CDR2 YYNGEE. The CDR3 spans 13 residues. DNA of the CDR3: TGTGCCAGCAGCGCCCAATCCGCAGATACGCAGTATTTT. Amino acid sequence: CASSAQSADTQYF.

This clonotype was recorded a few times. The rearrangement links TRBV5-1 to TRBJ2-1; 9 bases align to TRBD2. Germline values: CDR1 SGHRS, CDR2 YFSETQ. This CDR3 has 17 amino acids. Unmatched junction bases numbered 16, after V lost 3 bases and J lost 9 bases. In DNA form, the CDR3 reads TGCGCCAGCAGCTCGCACCTGGGGCGGGAGGGCATAGGTGAGCAGTTCTTC. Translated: CASSSHLGREGIGEQFF. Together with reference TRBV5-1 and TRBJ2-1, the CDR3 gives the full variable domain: KAGVTQTPRYLIKTRGQQVTLSCSPISGHRSVSWYQQTPGQGLQFLFEYFSETQRNKGNFPGRFSGRQFSNSRSEMNVSTLELGDSALYLCASSSHLGREGIGEQFFGPGTRLTVL.

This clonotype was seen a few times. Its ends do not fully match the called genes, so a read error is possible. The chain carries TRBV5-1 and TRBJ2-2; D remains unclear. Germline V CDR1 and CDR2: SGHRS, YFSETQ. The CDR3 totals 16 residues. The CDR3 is CARSFSGSSAYGELFF. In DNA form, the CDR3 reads TGCGCCCGCAGCTTTTCCGGGTCCAGCGCATACGGGGAGCTGTTTTTT.